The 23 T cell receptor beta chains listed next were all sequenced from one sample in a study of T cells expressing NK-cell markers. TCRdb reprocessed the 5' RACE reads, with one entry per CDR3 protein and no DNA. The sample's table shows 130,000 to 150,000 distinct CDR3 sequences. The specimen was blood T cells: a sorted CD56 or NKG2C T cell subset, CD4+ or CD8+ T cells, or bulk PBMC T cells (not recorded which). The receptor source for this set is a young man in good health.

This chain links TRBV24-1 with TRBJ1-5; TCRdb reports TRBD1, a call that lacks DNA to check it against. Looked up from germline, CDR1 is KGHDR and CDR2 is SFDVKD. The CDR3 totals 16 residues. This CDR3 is CATSDLKGDSNQPQHF.

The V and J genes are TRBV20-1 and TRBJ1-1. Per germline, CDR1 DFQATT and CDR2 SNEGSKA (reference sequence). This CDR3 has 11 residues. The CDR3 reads CSARDAAEAFF.

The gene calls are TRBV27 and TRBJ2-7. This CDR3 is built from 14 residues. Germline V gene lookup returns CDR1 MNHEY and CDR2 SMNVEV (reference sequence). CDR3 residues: CASSLDRASYEQYF.

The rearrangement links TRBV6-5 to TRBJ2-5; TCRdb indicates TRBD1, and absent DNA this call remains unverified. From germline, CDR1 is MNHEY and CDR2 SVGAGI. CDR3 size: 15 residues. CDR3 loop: CASSLNRVIPETQYF.

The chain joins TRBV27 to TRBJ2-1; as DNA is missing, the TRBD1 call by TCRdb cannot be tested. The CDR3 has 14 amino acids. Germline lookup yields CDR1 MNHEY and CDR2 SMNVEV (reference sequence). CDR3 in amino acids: CASSLGQGGTEQFF.

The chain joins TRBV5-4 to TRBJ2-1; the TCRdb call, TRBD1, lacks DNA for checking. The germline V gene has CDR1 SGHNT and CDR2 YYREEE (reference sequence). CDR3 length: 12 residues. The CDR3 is CASSPAQDEQFF.

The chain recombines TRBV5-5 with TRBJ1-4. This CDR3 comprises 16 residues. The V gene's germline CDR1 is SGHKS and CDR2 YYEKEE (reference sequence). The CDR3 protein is CASSLIVGNMDEKLFF.

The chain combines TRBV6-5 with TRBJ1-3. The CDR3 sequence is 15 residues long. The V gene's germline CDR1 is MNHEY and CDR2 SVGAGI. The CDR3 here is CASSFGQGTGNTIYF.

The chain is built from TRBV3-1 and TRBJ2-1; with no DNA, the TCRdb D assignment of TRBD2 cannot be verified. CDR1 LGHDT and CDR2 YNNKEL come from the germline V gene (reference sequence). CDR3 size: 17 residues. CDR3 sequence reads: CASSPFSSGGSYNEQFF.

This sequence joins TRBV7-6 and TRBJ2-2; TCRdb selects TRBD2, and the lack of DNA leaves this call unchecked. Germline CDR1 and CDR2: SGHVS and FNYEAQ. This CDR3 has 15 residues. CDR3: CASLPREDHTGELFF.

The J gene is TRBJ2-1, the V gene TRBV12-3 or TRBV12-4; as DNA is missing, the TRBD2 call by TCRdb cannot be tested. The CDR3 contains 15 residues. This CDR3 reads CASSLGSFPLNEQFF.

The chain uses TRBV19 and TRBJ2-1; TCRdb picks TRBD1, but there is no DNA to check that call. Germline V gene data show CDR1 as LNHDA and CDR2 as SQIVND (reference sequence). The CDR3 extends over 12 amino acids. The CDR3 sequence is CASSPGFNEQFF. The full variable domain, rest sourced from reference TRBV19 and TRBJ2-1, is DGGITQSPKYLFRKEGQNVTLSCEQNLNHDAMYWYRQDPGQGLRLIYYSQIVNDFQKGDIAEGYSVSREKKESFPLTVTSAQKNPTAFYLCASSPGFNEQFFGPGTRLTVL.

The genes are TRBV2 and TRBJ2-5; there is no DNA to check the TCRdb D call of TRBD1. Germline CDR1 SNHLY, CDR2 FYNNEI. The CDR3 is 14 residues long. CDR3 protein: CASSVLGVEETQYF.

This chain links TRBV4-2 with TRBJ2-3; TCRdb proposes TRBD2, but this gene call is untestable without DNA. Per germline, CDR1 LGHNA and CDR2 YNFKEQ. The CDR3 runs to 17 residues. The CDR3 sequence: CASRPGTSGSNADTQYF.

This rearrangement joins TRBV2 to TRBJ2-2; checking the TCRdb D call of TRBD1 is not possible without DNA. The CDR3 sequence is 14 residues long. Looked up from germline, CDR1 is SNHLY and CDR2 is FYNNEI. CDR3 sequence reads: CASKRDRGTRELFF.

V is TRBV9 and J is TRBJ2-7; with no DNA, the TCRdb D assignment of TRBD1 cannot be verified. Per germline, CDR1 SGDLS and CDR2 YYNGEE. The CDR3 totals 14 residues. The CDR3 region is CASSVTGKGHEQYF.

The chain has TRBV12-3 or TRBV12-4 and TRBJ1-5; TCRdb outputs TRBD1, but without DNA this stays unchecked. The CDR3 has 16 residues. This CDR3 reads CASSIGGQGNEQPQHF.

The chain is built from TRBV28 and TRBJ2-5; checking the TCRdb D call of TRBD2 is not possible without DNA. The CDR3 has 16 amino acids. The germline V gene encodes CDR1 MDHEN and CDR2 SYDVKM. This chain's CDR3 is CASSLWGTSSGETQYF.

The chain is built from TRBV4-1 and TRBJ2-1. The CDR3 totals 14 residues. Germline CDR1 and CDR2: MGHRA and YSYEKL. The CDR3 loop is CASSQVLDNNEQFF.

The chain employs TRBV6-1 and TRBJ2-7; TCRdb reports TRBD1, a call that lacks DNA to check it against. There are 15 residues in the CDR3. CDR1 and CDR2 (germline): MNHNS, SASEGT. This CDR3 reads CASSEGTGVSYEQYF.

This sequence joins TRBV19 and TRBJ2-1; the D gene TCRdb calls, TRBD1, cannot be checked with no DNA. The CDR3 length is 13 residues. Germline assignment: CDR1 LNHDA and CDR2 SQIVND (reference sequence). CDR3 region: CASSISPRNEQFF.

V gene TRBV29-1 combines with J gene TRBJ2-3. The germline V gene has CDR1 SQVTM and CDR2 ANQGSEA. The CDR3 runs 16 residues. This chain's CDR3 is CSVEEYGVGSTDTQYF.

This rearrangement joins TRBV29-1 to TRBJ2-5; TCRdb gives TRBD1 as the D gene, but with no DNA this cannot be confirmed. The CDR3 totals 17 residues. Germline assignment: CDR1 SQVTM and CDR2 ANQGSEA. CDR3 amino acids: CSVELGDRGLSKETQYF.